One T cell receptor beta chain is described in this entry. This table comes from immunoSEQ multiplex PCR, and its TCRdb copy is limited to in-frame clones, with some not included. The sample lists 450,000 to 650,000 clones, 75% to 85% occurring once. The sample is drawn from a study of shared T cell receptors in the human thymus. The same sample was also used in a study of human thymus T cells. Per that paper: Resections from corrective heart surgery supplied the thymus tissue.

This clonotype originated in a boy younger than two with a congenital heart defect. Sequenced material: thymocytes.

The CDR3 DNA reads as TGTGCCAGCACTTTCCCGAGCTCCTACAATGAGCAGTTCTTC. Translation gives CASTFPSSYNEQFF. V is TRBV6-1 and J is TRBJ2-1, with no clear D. CDR3 length equals 14 residues. Germline assignment: CDR1 MNHNS and CDR2 SASEGT. V shed 7 bases and J shed 0 bases, with 10 bases lying between them.